This TCR beta chain was sequenced for a study of T cells in Graves' hyperthyroidism and ophthalmopathy. To note about this clonotype: The antigen is unknown.

The TCR beta CDR3 regions underwent amplification using RNA transcripts as the source. TCR CDR3 regions were first amplified by RT-PCR with HTBI primers. MiXCR was run by TCRdb on the multiplex PCR reads, yielding one entry per CDR3 protein. The sample holds 350,000 or so distinct CDR3 sequences, approximately 18% seen once. Germline V gives CDR1 SGHTA, CDR2 FQGNSA. V was cut by 3 bases and J by 2 bases, with 14 bases left in between. This CDR3 contains 15 residues. Whole-study results and caveats: Expanded thyroid clonotypes (above 0.001) were mostly also found in blood.

This receptor was obtained from a woman aged 40 to 50 with Graves' ophthalmopathy. The sequencing sample was made of blood. The chain links TRBV7-2 to TRBJ2-7, with D possibly being TRBD2 (5 bases). The chain's CDR3 is CASSFFPDGAYEQYF. DNA for the CDR3: TGTGCCAGCAGCTTCTTCCCGGACGGGGCCTACGAGCAGTACTTC.